This TCR beta chain came from a study of Graves' ophthalmopathy and Graves' hyperthyroidism. Newly diagnosed, the hyperthyroidism patients had under 2 months' duration and were aged 18 to 65. Diagnosis was based on clinical symptoms, serum thyroxine, TRAb, thyroid ultrasound and orbital computed tomography. This clonotype appeared many times. This CDR3 contains 16 residues. Losses at the gene ends were 5 bases for V and 1 base for J; bases not matched to a gene: 10. CDR1 LNHDA and CDR2 SQIVND come from the germline V gene (reference sequence). RNA transcripts provided the template for amplifying TCR beta CDR3 regions. First-round RT-PCR employed HTBI primers, with a second-round multiplex PCR after it. TCRdb re-called the multiplex PCR reads with MiXCR, one entry per CDR3 protein. The repertoire consists of 400,000 to 500,000 distinct CDR3 sequences, with more than 20% occurring once and the leading ten covering roughly 3.2%.

The sample was peripheral blood. The rearrangement links TRBV19 to TRBJ1-1; 7 bases map to TRBD1. The clonotype was recovered from a woman under 30 with stable Graves' hyperthyroidism. The DNA of the CDR3 is TGTGCCAGTAGTTTTCAGCCGACAGGGTGGAACACTGAAGCTTTCTTT. Encoded protein: CASSFQPTGWNTEAFF.